A selection of T cell receptor beta chains follows, all from one sample in a study of T cell responses to AZD1222 COVID-19 vaccine. The protocol was immunoSEQ multiplex PCR, while the TCRdb copy is restricted to in-frame clones and leaves out a portion. The table shows about 100,000 clones, with around nine tenths occurring only once. The sequencing here drew on peripheral blood, taken on day 0 of AZD1222 vaccination. The receptors were gathered from an adult in good health. Both conserved end residues are part of each CDR3. Fields, in order: clone size, D gene, J gene, V gene, CDR3 DNA, CDR3 protein. D genes are given only for firm matches. The listing skips clone size in some rows; elsewhere it reads once, few, many or a size class.

NA,NA,TRBJ2-7,TRBV3-1/TRBV3-2,TGTGCCAGCAGCCACTCTACAGGGTTCAGGTCCTACGAGCAGTACTTC,CASSHSTGFRSYEQYF
NA,TRBD1,TRBJ1-2,TRBV25-1,TGTGCCAGCAGAGGGGGTACAGGGGGCGGCGGCGGCTACACCTTC,CASRGGTGGGGGYTF
NA,NA,TRBJ2-7,TRBV12-3/TRBV12-4,TGTGCCAGCAGTTCCGGACGAACCCGCTTTCACTTC,CASSSGRTRFHF
once,TRBD1,TRBJ1-6,TRBV6-5,TGTGCCAGCAGTCCTACGACAGGGTACAATTCACCCCTCCACTTT,CASSPTTGYNSPLHF
NA,TRBD1,TRBJ1-2,TRBV5-1,TGCGCCAGCAGCTTAGGCGCGGGACAGGGACACTATGGCTACACCTTC,CASSLGAGQGHYGYTF
few,NA,TRBJ2-7,TRBV27,TGTGCCAGCAGGTACAGGAGAAACTACGAGCAGTACTTC,CASRYRRNYEQYF
NA,NA,TRBJ2-2,TRBV4-1,TGCGCCAGCAGCCAAGATTGGCACAGGAGCTCGGGCGGGGAGCTGTTTTTT,CASSQDWHRSSGGELFF
NA,NA,TRBJ2-7,TRBV2,TGTGCCAGCAGTGCCGAGGTTCGGCCTAGCTTGGAGCAGTACTTC,CASSAEVRPSLEQYF
once,TRBD1,TRBJ2-7,TRBV13,TGTGCCAGCAGCTTGAGCGGACAGGGGTCCTACGAGCAGTACTTC,CASSLSGQGSYEQYF
once,NA,TRBJ1-2,TRBV20-1,TGCAGTGCTAGTAGGTCCCCTCGGGGGCAGAACTATGGCTACACCTTC,CSASRSPRGQNYGYTF
NA,TRBD1,TRBJ1-1,TRBV2,TGTGCCAGCAGTGAAAACAGGGGGCGGACTGAAGCTTTCTTT,CASSENRGRTEAFF
NA,TRBD1,TRBJ1-1,TRBV6-5,TGTGCCAGCAGAGAGACAGGGGAAGGAGCTGAAGCTTTCTTT,CASRETGEGAEAFF
NA,TRBD1,TRBJ2-5,TRBV7-2,TGTGCCAGCAAGGGACAGGGGGTTTCCGTGAGCGCCCAGTACTTC,CASKGQGVSVSAQYF
once,TRBD2,TRBJ2-1,TRBV7-6,TGTGCCAGCAGCTTTTCGGGGGGGCGTTTCAATGAGCAGTTCTTC,CASSFSGGRFNEQFF
NA,TRBD2,TRBJ2-3,TRBV7-8,TGTGCCACCACCCGAGGGGTGCGGGGGACCAGCACAGATACGCAGTATTTT,CATTRGVRGTSTDTQYF
NA,NA,TRBJ1-1,TRBV7-2,TGTGCCAGCAGCCGTACTCCACTGACCATGAACACTGAAGCTTTCTTT,CASSRTPLTMNTEAFF
NA,NA,TRBJ1-1,TRBV20-1,TGCAGTGCTAGTACTCTTCGTACTGAAGCTTTCTTT,CSASTLRTEAFF
NA,TRBD2,TRBJ2-7,TRBV9,TGTGCCAGCAGCGTAGGGCTAGCGGGAGTGTACGAGCAGTACTTC,CASSVGLAGVYEQYF
NA,NA,TRBJ2-5,TRBV18,TGTGCCAGCTCACCTGTAAGGGGGAGAAGTTTAGAGACCCAGTACTTC,CASSPVRGRSLETQYF
NA,TRBD1,TRBJ1-2,TRBV6-6,TGTGCCAGCCACCAGGACAGGGTAACACCTGGCTACACCTTC,CASHQDRVTPGYTF
NA,NA,TRBJ1-6,TRBV5-6,TGTGCCAGCAGCCTGTCTCGCTATAATTCACCCCTCCACTTT,CASSLSRYNSPLHF
NA,NA,TRBJ1-2,TRBV4-3,TGCGCCAGCAGCCAAGGAAACAGGTTTGGCTACACCTTC,CASSQGNRFGYTF
NA,TRBD1,TRBJ2-3,TRBV5-1,TGCGCCAGCGGAAGGGGACAGGGGGCAAGGACAGATACGCAGTATTTT,CASGRGQGARTDTQYF
NA,NA,TRBJ2-7,TRBV9,TGTGCCAGCTCCGACTACGAGCAGTACTTC,CASSDYEQYF
NA,TRBD1,TRBJ1-6,TRBV10-3,TGTGCCATCAGTGAACAGGGGGCGGACTATAATTCACCCCTCCACTTT,CAISEQGADYNSPLHF
NA,TRBD1,TRBJ1-1,TRBV5-4,TGTGCCAGCAGCTTGGATTCAGGGGGCAAAACTGAAGCTTTCTTT,CASSLDSGGKTEAFF
NA,NA,TRBJ1-2,TRBV10-1,TGCGCCAGCAGTGAGAGGGGGGGCGAATATGGCTACACCTTC,CASSERGGEYGYTF
NA,TRBD1,TRBJ1-5,TRBV2,TGTGCCAGCAGTCCCGGGACAGGGGTCGGCCAGCCCCAGCATTTT,CASSPGTGVGQPQHF
NA,TRBD2,TRBJ2-1,TRBV5-1,TGCGCCAGCAGCTTGGCTAGCGGGAGAGGTAATGAGCAGTTCTTC,CASSLASGRGNEQFF
NA,TRBD1,TRBJ1-2,TRBV20-1,TGCAGTGCTAGTAGTGCCGGGACAGGGTTGCCCTATGGCTACACCTTC,CSASSAGTGLPYGYTF
NA,NA,TRBJ2-7,TRBV2,TGTGCCAGCAGTGAAACGGACGGCGGCTCCTACGAGCAGTACTTC,CASSETDGGSYEQYF
few,NA,TRBJ1-2,TRBV18,TGTGCCAGCTCACCACGTGACGGTCCGGCGGGACACATCTATGGCTACACCTTC,CASSPRDGPAGHIYGYTF
once,NA,TRBJ1-2,TRBV18,TGTGCCAGCTCACCACGCGTTGGCAGAGACTATGGCTACACCTTC,CASSPRVGRDYGYTF
NA,NA,TRBJ1-2,TRBV18,TGTGCCAGGGGAGGGATCCAGGGGCGGGGCTACACCTTC,CARGGIQGRGYTF
NA,NA,TRBJ2-3,TRBV10-2,TGCGCCAGCAGTGTTGGCACAGATACGCAGTATTTT,CASSVGTDTQYF
NA,TRBD1,TRBJ1-6,TRBV30,TGTGCCTGGGACAGGGGAGTGGGTAATTCACCCCTCCACTTT,CAWDRGVGNSPLHF
NA,NA,TRBJ2-2,TRBV11-3,TGTGCCAGCAGCAGAGACAGGCGGTTGGGGGGGGAGCTGTTTTTT,CASSRDRRLGGELFF
NA,NA,TRBJ2-7,TRBV5-1,TGCGCCAGCAGCCGGACCTTCCCTGCCTACGAGCAGTACTTC,CASSRTFPAYEQYF
NA,NA,TRBJ1-2,TRBV28,TGTGCCAGCAAGACAGCCCGGTCCATTAACTATGGCTACACCTTC,CASKTARSINYGYTF
NA,TRBD1,TRBJ2-7,TRBV7-2,TGTGCCAGCAGCTTAGGGACAGGGACAGGGGAGCAGTACTTC,CASSLGTGTGEQYF
NA,NA,TRBJ1-5,TRBV27,TGTGCCAGCAGGAGGTCCCTCAATCAGCCCCAGCATTTT,CASRRSLNQPQHF
NA,TRBD1,TRBJ2-7,TRBV12-3/TRBV12-4,TGTGCCAGCAGTCTGACAGGGGAAAGCGAGCAGTACTTC,CASSLTGESEQYF
few,NA,TRBJ2-3,TRBV10-3,TGTGCCATCAGTAGGAACAGCGCTCGAAACACAGATACGCAGTATTTT,CAISRNSARNTDTQYF
NA,TRBD1,TRBJ1-2,TRBV19,TGTGCCAGTAGTATTCAGGGGGCCCGGCCTCTTTGGGGCTACACCTTC,CASSIQGARPLWGYTF
NA,NA,TRBJ1-2,TRBV6-6,TGTGCCAGCAGGGCCGGCGGCTACACCTTC,CASRAGGYTF
NA,NA,TRBJ2-7,TRBV6-5,TGTGCCAGCAGACCCGGAAGGAGCGAGCAGTACTTC,CASRPGRSEQYF
NA,NA,TRBJ2-7,TRBV29-1,TGCAGCGTGTCCGGGCCGATATCCTACGAGCAGTACTTC,CSVSGPISYEQYF
NA,NA,TRBJ2-1,TRBV7-9,TGTGCCAGCAGCTTACTGGGGGAGCAGTTCTTC,CASSLLGEQFF
once,TRBD1,TRBJ1-6,TRBV30,TGTGCCTGGAACCCGGGGACAGGGGGCTATTCACCCCTCCACTTT,CAWNPGTGGYSPLHF
NA,NA,TRBJ1-5,TRBV6-5,TGTGCCAGCAGGGCCGCGGGTGATTATCAGCCCCAGCATTTT,CASRAAGDYQPQHF
NA,NA,TRBJ1-2,TRBV2,TGTGCCAGCAGTCCAAATGCAGGCGGGAGTGGCTACACCTTC,CASSPNAGGSGYTF
NA,TRBD1,TRBJ2-7,TRBV7-9,TGTGCCAGCAGCCAATACCTTACGGGGACAGGCCACGAGCAGTACTTC,CASSQYLTGTGHEQYF